The entry below gives a single T cell receptor beta chain sequence along with its context. This table comes from immunoSEQ multiplex PCR, and its TCRdb copy is limited to in-frame clones, with some not included. This table holds over 45,000 clones, about 87% found once. The data stem from a study of T cells in localized non-small cell lung cancer. This TCR came from a female donor with stage II lung adenocarcinoma. This specimen was PBMCs, taken before any cancer treatment.

The CDR3 coding sequence is TGTGCCAGTAGTTTTGGATCGGGGTTGGATCAGCCCCAGCATTTT. Translation gives CASSFGSGLDQPQHF. The chain combines TRBV19 with TRBJ1-5; D unresolved. The germline V gene encodes CDR1 LNHDA and CDR2 SQIVND (reference sequence). V lost 5 bases, J lost 5 bases, and 16 bases lay in between. This CDR3 has 15 residues.